Following are 29 T cell receptor beta chains from one sample sequenced in a study of shared clonotypes between healthy human individuals. Libraries were prepared by immunoSEQ multiplex PCR; TCRdb keeps only in-frame clonotypes and omits some of them. The sample shows about 2.1 million clones, 93% of them seen only once. Positively selected for CCR7, the CD45RO-negative cells used as naive CD8 cells excluded terminally differentiated effector memory CD45RA+ cells. The sample was naive CD8+ T cells from PBMCs. These receptors all come from a man between 18 and 29 years old in good health. Some clones in this sample may be carry-over from other donors' samples.

A single count supports this clone. The chain links TRBV9 to TRBJ1-3, with a weak D call TRBD1 (5 bases). This CDR3 has 16 amino acids. V lost 3 bases and J 2 bases, leaving 15 bases between the germline ends. Germline V gene lookup returns CDR1 SGDLS and CDR2 YYNGEE. The CDR3 protein is CASSAGREGTGNTIYF. CDR3 sequence (DNA): TGTGCCAGCAGCGCCGGGAGGGAGGGGACTGGAAACACCATATATTTT.

The rearrangement uses TRBV10-3 and TRBJ2-1; 13 bases align to TRBD2. Trimming cost V 3 bases and J 1 base; bases outside gene matches: 6. Germline CDR1 and CDR2: ENHRY and SYGVKD. The length of the CDR3 is 18 residues. For the CDR3, the DNA is TGTGCCATCAGTGATGAGGGACTAGCGGGGCTTTCCTACAATGAGCAGTTCTTC. This codes for CAISDEGLAGLSYNEQFF.

The chain employs TRBV6-5 and TRBJ2-5; D is perhaps TRBD2 (5 bases). The CDR3 consists of 15 residues. Germline values: CDR1 MNHEY, CDR2 SVGAGI. V lost 4 bases, J lost 0 bases, and 12 bases lay in between. The CDR3 DNA reads TGTGCCAGCAGTTTTACTGGAGGATACCAAGAGACCCAGTACTTC. It codes for CASSFTGGYQETQYF.

The chain couples TRBV6-6 to TRBJ2-1, with D unclear. V was cut by 2 bases and J by 1 base, with 12 bases left in between. Germline loops: CDR1 MNHNY, CDR2 SVGAGI (reference sequence). The CDR3 is 16 amino acids. The CDR3 protein is CASSYDLTRSYNEQFF. Written as DNA, the CDR3 is TGTGCCAGCAGTTACGACCTGACCCGGTCCTACAATGAGCAGTTCTTC.

The chain carries TRBV29-1 and TRBJ2-7, with 7 bases fitting TRBD1. CDR3 length: 15 residues. CDR1 SQVTM and CDR2 ANQGSEA come from the germline V gene. Trimming removed 0 bases from V and 0 bases from J; junction bases left unmatched: 5. In nucleotides, the CDR3 is TGCAGCGTTGAAGAAGTGGGACAGCTCTCCTACGAGCAGTACTTC. It specifies CSVEEVGQLSYEQYF.

The chain links TRBV29-1 to TRBJ2-3; no firm D call. This CDR3 is built from 12 residues. Germline V gene lookup returns CDR1 SQVTM and CDR2 ANQGSEA. V lost 6 bases and J lost 2, with 9 bases in between. CDR3 sequence: CSVPRYTDTQYF. CDR3 nucleotides: TGCAGCGTCCCCCGATACACAGATACGCAGTATTTT.

The gene calls are TRBV7-3 and TRBJ2-7, with 7 bases identical to TRBD1. Germline-derived CDR1 and CDR2 are SGHTA and FQGTGA. Losses at the gene ends were 5 bases for V and 0 bases for J; bases not matched to a gene: 10. There are 16 residues in the CDR3. The CDR3 DNA is TGTGCCAGCAGCCCAGGGTCCGGGACAGCCTCCTACGAGCAGTACTTC. Amino acid sequence: CASSPGSGTASYEQYF.

This rearrangement joins TRBV5-6 to TRBJ1-4; no firm D call. V was pared by 0 bases and J by 10 bases, with 4 bases between. The CDR3 spans 11 residues. The germline V gene encodes CDR1 SGHDT and CDR2 YYEEEE. CDR3 coding DNA: TGTGCCAGCAGCTTGGATGGAAAACTGTTTTTT. The encoded protein is CASSLDGKLFF. Using reference TRBV5-6 and TRBJ1-4 for the parts outside the CDR3, the full variable domain is DAGVTQSPTHLIKTRGQQVTLRCSPKSGHDTVSWYQQALGQGPQFIFQYYEEEERQRGNFPDRFSGHQFPNYSSELNVNALLLGDSALYLCASSLDGKLFFGSGTQLSVL.

The V call is TRBV7-8, the J call TRBJ2-1; D possibly corresponds to TRBD2 (7 bases). CDR1 is SGHVS, CDR2 FQNEAQ, per germline. This CDR3 region has 17 residues. V lost 1 base and J 4 bases, leaving 17 bases between the germline ends. The CDR3 DNA reads as TGTGCCAGCAGCTTAGGGGTGTCCGGGGGGCTGTACAATGAGCAGTTCTTC. This encodes CASSLGVSGGLYNEQFF.

The chain recombines TRBV30 with TRBJ1-5; 7 nucleotides line up with TRBD1. Trimming at V came to 0 bases and at J to 4 bases, leaving 9 bases not matched to a gene. Germline lookup yields CDR1 GTSNPN and CDR2 SVGIG (reference sequence). This CDR3 has 16 residues. CDR3: CAWSVPGTDTNQPQHF. The CDR3 DNA follows: TGTGCCTGGAGTGTCCCCGGGACAGATACAAATCAGCCCCAGCATTTT.

In this sample, this clone turned up once. The gene calls are TRBV28 and TRBJ1-1; maybe TRBD1 (5 bases). V lost 5 bases and J lost 5, with 15 bases in between. There are 14 residues in the CDR3. Germline V lookup: CDR1 MDHEN, CDR2 SYDVKM. The CDR3 bases are TGTGCCAGCAGTCCCGGTGGGGAGGGGACTGAAGCTTTCTTT. Amino acids: CASSPGGEGTEAFF.

In DNA, the CDR3 is TGTGCCAGCAGATCCTGGAGGGGAAACCAAGAGACCCAGTACTTC. Protein product: CASRSWRGNQETQYF. This chain uses TRBV28 with TRBJ2-5, with a tentative D call TRBD2 (6 bases). The CDR3 spans 15 residues. From germline, CDR1 is MDHEN and CDR2 SYDVKM. Trimming cost V 6 bases and J 0 bases, with 14 bases left between them. Using reference TRBV28 and TRBJ2-5 for the parts outside the CDR3, the full variable domain is DVKVTQSSRYLVKRTGEKVFLECVQDMDHENMFWYRQDPGLGLRLIYFSYDVKMKEKGDIPEGYSVSREKKERFSLILESASTNQTSMYLCASRSWRGNQETQYFGPGTRLLVL.

This clone was counted a single time. The chain uses TRBV9 and TRBJ2-7; 9 bases fit TRBD2. The junction had 13 bases not matched to a gene; V was cut back by 4 bases and J by 2 bases. This CDR3 spans 17 amino acids. Germline V gene lookup returns CDR1 SGDLS and CDR2 YYNGEE. CDR3 protein: CASSHPRDSGGTYEQYF. CDR3 bases: TGTGCCAGCAGCCACCCGAGAGATAGCGGGGGAACCTACGAGCAGTACTTC.

V is TRBV2 and J is TRBJ2-2; the match to TRBD2 covers 8 bases. The V and J ends lost 6 bases and 0 bases, in that order; junction bases with no gene match: 3. Germline loops: CDR1 SNHLY, CDR2 FYNNEI. The CDR3 is 15 residues long. CDR3 DNA sequence: TGTGCCAGCAGCCTGGGACTAGCGAACACCGGGGAGCTGTTTTTT. Amino acids: CASSLGLANTGELFF.

The rearrangement uses TRBV7-2 and TRBJ2-7, with 9 bases aligning to TRBD1. Germline loops: CDR1 SGHTA, CDR2 FQGNSA. The CDR3 is 15 residues long. The J segment lost 2 bases and the V segment lost 5 bases, leaving 7 bases of the junction unmatched. The CDR3 is CASSQAWDRAYEQYF. DNA of the CDR3: TGTGCCAGCAGCCAGGCCTGGGACAGGGCCTACGAGCAGTACTTC.

The CDR3 sequence is CASSKTGLGTEAFF. In DNA form, the CDR3 reads TGTGCCAGCAGCAAAACAGGGCTGGGCACTGAAGCTTTCTTT. The chain couples TRBV7-3 to TRBJ1-1; maybe TRBD1 (6 bases). Trimming shortened V by 5 bases and J by 4 bases, and 14 bases separated the two germline ends. Germline assignment: CDR1 SGHTA and CDR2 FQGTGA. The CDR3 contains 14 residues.

This rearrangement joins TRBV7-8 to TRBJ2-2; D possibly corresponds to TRBD1 (5 bases). Germline V lookup: CDR1 SGHVS, CDR2 FQNEAQ. CDR3 length: 16 residues. Trimming left V 1 base short and J 2 bases short, with 11 bases between. CDR3 residues: CASSLVYGANTGELFF. The CDR3 DNA is TGTGCCAGCAGCTTAGTGTATGGGGCAAACACCGGGGAGCTGTTTTTT. Drawing the rest from reference TRBV7-8 and TRBJ2-2, the complete variable domain is GAGVSQSPRYKVAKRGQDVALRCDPISGHVSLFWYQQALGQGPEFLTYFQNEAQLDKSGLPSDRFFAERPEGSVSTLKIQRTQQEDSAVYLCASSLVYGANTGELFFGEGSRLTVL.

The rearrangement joins TRBV7-2 to TRBJ1-5; a possible D gene is TRBD1 (6 bases). The CDR3 length is 19 residues. Per germline, CDR1 SGHTA and CDR2 FQGNSA. Trimming pared 5 bases from V and 1 base from J, leaving 24 bases between. CDR3 protein: CASSHLPGQTKESNQPQHF. Here the CDR3 DNA reads TGTGCCAGCAGCCACTTACCGGGACAAACAAAGGAGAGCAATCAGCCCCAGCATTTT.

The V gene is TRBV19, the J gene TRBJ1-1, with 9 nucleotides matching TRBD1. CDR3 length equals 15 residues. Trimming at V came to 6 bases and at J to 4 bases, leaving 9 bases not matched to a gene. The germline CDR1 and CDR2 sequences are LNHDA and SQIVND (reference sequence). The CDR3 here is CASSNSGTGTTEAFF. CDR3 in DNA: TGTGCCAGTAGCAACTCAGGGACAGGGACCACTGAAGCTTTCTTT.

The chain uses TRBV11-1 and TRBJ2-1; D is ambiguous. This CDR3 is 14 amino acids long. With 1 base removed from V and 4 bases from J, the gap between germline ends came to 8 bases. The V gene's germline CDR1 is SGHAT and CDR2 FQDESV (reference sequence). This CDR3 reads CASSLGSEYNEQFF. The CDR3, as DNA: TGTGCCAGCAGCTTAGGATCAGAGTACAATGAGCAGTTCTTC.

The chain is built from TRBV28 and TRBJ1-5; TRBD1 might be the D (6 bases). This CDR3 comprises 18 residues. Germline values: CDR1 MDHEN, CDR2 SYDVKM. V was trimmed by 4 bases and J by 0 bases, leaving 19 bases between them. The CDR3 DNA is TGTGCCAGCAGTTCAGTTAGAGGGGGGACTCCTAGCAATCAGCCCCAGCATTTT. Translation gives CASSSVRGGTPSNQPQHF.

V gene TRBV4-1 combines with J gene TRBJ2-1; D gene unclear. Germline CDR1 is MGHRA and CDR2 is YSYEKL. There are 13 residues in the CDR3. V was shortened by 4 bases and J by 5 bases, with 9 bases between the two germline ends. The CDR3 region is CASSLLGNNEQFF. CDR3 nucleotides: TGCGCCAGCAGCCTTCTAGGGAACAATGAGCAGTTCTTC.

The V call is TRBV2, the J call TRBJ2-3, with D possibly being TRBD1 (6 bases). CDR1 is SNHLY, CDR2 FYNNEI, per germline. The CDR3 has 13 residues. Trimming took off 7 bases at V and 4 bases at J, with 12 bases between the two ends. CDR3 sequence (DNA): TGTGCCAGCACCCCTGGGGGCCCAGATACGCAGTATTTT. This encodes CASTPGGPDTQYF. The variable domain in full, with the rest retrieved from reference TRBV2 and TRBJ2-3, is EPEVTQTPSHQVTQMGQEVILRCVPISNHLYFYWYRQILGQKVEFLVSFYNNEISEKSEIFDDQFSVERPDGSNFTLKIRSTKLEDSAMYFCASTPGGPDTQYFGPGTRLTVL.

This clone was picked up one time. The V and J genes are TRBV7-9 and TRBJ2-1; D is unresolved. The CDR3 has 14 residues. V was shortened by 6 bases and J by 9 bases, with 18 bases between the two germline ends. Germline assignment: CDR1 SEHNR and CDR2 FQNEAQ (reference sequence). The CDR3 reads CASRHIHGRAEQFF. CDR3 DNA: TGTGCCAGCAGACATATACACGGTCGCGCTGAGCAGTTCTTC.

The chain uses TRBV11-3 and TRBJ2-2, with 8 bases aligning to TRBD1. The CDR3 sequence is 15 residues long. CDR1 SGHNT and CDR2 YENEEA come from the germline V gene. V lost 5 bases and J lost 4; bases outside the gene matches: 6. CDR3 protein: CASSTRDRTTGELFF. The DNA of the CDR3 is TGTGCCAGCAGCACGAGGGACAGGACCACCGGGGAGCTGTTTTTT.

This rearrangement joins TRBV6-5 to TRBJ2-7; maybe TRBD2 (6 bases). Per germline, CDR1 MNHEY and CDR2 SVGAGI. The length of the CDR3 is 14 residues. V gave up 2 bases and J gave up 4 bases, with 12 bases separating them. The CDR3 coding sequence is TGTGCCAGCAGTTACACGGGAGAGGAATACGAGCAGTACTTC. It is translated as CASSYTGEEYEQYF.

The chain links TRBV7-6 to TRBJ2-7, with 7 bases fitting TRBD2. V shed 1 base and J 3 bases; nucleotides not matched to a gene: 12. The CDR3 sequence is 17 residues long. The V gene's germline CDR1 is SGHVS and CDR2 FNYEAQ. CDR3 in amino acids: CASSLDPNGLESYEQYF. In DNA, the CDR3 is TGTGCCAGCAGCTTAGACCCTAACGGACTAGAAAGCTACGAGCAGTACTTC.

This chain connects TRBV6-1 to TRBJ1-1; the D is unclear. In germline, CDR1 is MNHNS, CDR2 SASEGT. V was cut by 4 bases and J by 3 bases, with 12 bases left in between. This CDR3 region has 14 residues. CDR3 DNA: TGTGCCAGCAGTGGGACGTCGGTTTACACTGAAGCTTTCTTT. Amino acids: CASSGTSVYTEAFF.

V gene TRBV28 combines with J gene TRBJ1-4; TRBD1 might be the D (6 bases). Trimming removed 6 bases from V and 4 bases from J, with 15 bases in between. CDR3 length equals 15 residues. CDR1 and CDR2 (germline): MDHEN, SYDVKM. CDR3 protein: CASSFWGRSNEKLFF. CDR3 sequence (DNA): TGTGCCAGCAGCTTCTGGGGGCGGAGTAATGAAAAACTGTTTTTT.